This T cell receptor beta chain is from a study of cytomegalovirus exposure and HLA in healthy donors. Both 60 Vbeta primers and 13 Jbeta primers went into the PCR. Here immunoSEQ multiplex PCR was the method, and the copy in TCRdb shows in-frame clones only, minus some. The table includes roughly 120,000 clones, around 74% detected once. The study's findings and limits: Later work showed greater clonal expansion in HLA-associated TCR beta chains than in equally common others. The authors later found TCR association rates varying by HLA locus, with DRB1 most and HLA-C fewest. Most TCR sequences were rare, but some public TCRs occurred in many donors. The study flagged about 160 TCR beta chains as cytomegalovirus-associated.

The V gene's germline CDR1 is SGHRS and CDR2 YFSETQ. Trimming stripped 5 bases from V and 5 bases from J, with 14 bases between. This CDR3 is 13 amino acids long. To note about this clone: The antigen remains undetermined.

The clonotype comes from a woman between 50 and 59 years old in good health and CMV-seropositive. Sequences were obtained from PBMCs. V usage is TRBV5-1 and J usage is TRBJ2-7; no reliable D call. CDR3 nucleotide sequence: TGCGCCAGCAGAGTGGGCAGTGTGAACGAGCAGTACTTC. It translates to CASRVGSVNEQYF.